A single sample is the source of the 29 T cell receptor beta chains below, sequenced in a study of radiotherapy plus CTLA-4 blockade in lung cancer. Sequenced by immunoSEQ multiplex PCR; TCRdb stores in-frame clones only, minus some. The data contain 90,000 to 95,000 clones, 83% of them singletons. The source material was peripheral blood, sampled from a patient treated with radiotherapy plus ipilimumab. The origin of the receptors is a human donor with non-small cell lung cancer who had stable disease on radiotherapy plus ipilimumab.

The gene calls are TRBV7-2 and TRBJ2-1, with 8 bases matching TRBD2. V shed 4 bases and J 7 bases; nucleotides not matched to a gene: 15. Germline loops: CDR1 SGHTA, CDR2 FQGNSA. This CDR3 region has 17 residues. CDR3 region: CASSSPSLAGDINEQFF. For the CDR3, the DNA is TGTGCCAGCAGCTCACCCAGTCTAGCGGGTGATATTAATGAGCAGTTCTTC.

V is TRBV15 and J is TRBJ1-2; D ambiguous. Germline V CDR1 and CDR2: LNHNV, YYDKDF (reference sequence). The CDR3 runs to 13 residues. Trimming left V 0 bases short and J 7 bases short, with 9 bases between. The DNA of the CDR3 is TGTGCCACCAGCAGAGATACGGCTCTTGGCTACACCTTC. Its translation: CATSRDTALGYTF.

V is TRBV6-5 and J is TRBJ2-7; TRBD2 aligns across 9 bases. This CDR3 is 12 amino acids long. CDR1 and CDR2 from the germline V gene are MNHEY and SVGAGI. V trimming: 8 bases; J trimming: 5 bases; junction bases outside the gene matches: 4. CDR3 DNA: TGTGCCAGCTTTTCTAGCGGGAACGAGCAGTACTTC. As protein: CASFSSGNEQYF.

This sequence joins TRBV6-1 and TRBJ2-7; the match to TRBD1 covers 8 bases. Germline values: CDR1 MNHNS, CDR2 SASEGT. The CDR3 is made up of 14 amino acids. V lost 3 bases, J lost 4 bases, and 5 bases stayed unmatched. CDR3 bases: TGTGCCAGCAGTGACCCAGGGGGCAGGTACGAGCAGTACTTC. Translated, it gives CASSDPGGRYEQYF.

The rearrangement joins TRBV25-1 to TRBJ2-2, with TRBD2 matching 8 bases. The CDR3 runs to 14 residues. Germline values: CDR1 MGHDK, CDR2 SYGVNS. V shed 4 bases and J 8 bases; nucleotides not matched to a gene: 6. DNA of the CDR3: TGTGCCAGCAGTGGTCTAGCGGGCCCGGGGGAGCTGTTTTTT. It translates to CASSGLAGPGELFF.

V and J are TRBV5-5 and TRBJ1-6; D is possibly TRBD1 (5 bases). The CDR3 has 15 residues. The germline V and J ends were trimmed by 4 bases and 4 bases, with 12 bases remaining between them. CDR1 and CDR2 from the germline V gene are SGHKS and YYEKEE (reference sequence). The CDR3 protein is CASSPGATYNSPLHF. The CDR3 DNA follows: TGTGCCAGCAGCCCTGGGGCAACTTATAATTCACCCCTCCACTTT. Full variable domain (missing parts from reference TRBV5-5 and TRBJ1-6): DAGVTQSPTHLIKTRGQQVTLRCSPISGHKSVSWYQQVLGQGPQFIFQYYEKEERGRGNFPDRFSARQFPNYSSELNVNALLLGDSALYLCASSPGATYNSPLHFGNGTRLTVT.

A few counts support this clone. The rearrangement joins TRBV7-2 to TRBJ2-5; no firm D call. V was pared by 6 bases and J by 2 bases, with 16 bases between. The CDR3 contains 15 residues. The germline V gene encodes CDR1 SGHTA and CDR2 FQGNSA. The CDR3 DNA follows: TGTGCCAGCAGACGAGCTCCCCTCACACAAGAGACCCAGTACTTC. Its translation: CASRRAPLTQETQYF.

The chain employs TRBV4-2 and TRBJ1-2, with 11 bases fitting TRBD1. The ends lost 3 bases at V and 5 bases at J; junction bases unmatched: 2. Looked up from germline, CDR1 is LGHNA and CDR2 is YNFKEQ. CDR3 length: 14 residues. DNA for the CDR3: TGTGCCAGCAGCCAGGGACAGGGGGAATATGGCTACACCTTC. Amino acid sequence: CASSQGQGEYGYTF.

The genes are TRBV15 and TRBJ1-3; D call uncertain. Looked up from germline, CDR1 is LNHNV and CDR2 is YYDKDF (reference sequence). Trimming took 0 bases from V and 1 from J, leaving 7 bases between them. This CDR3 region has 15 residues. As DNA, the CDR3 is TGTGCCACCAGCAGAGATCAAGTTTCTGGAAACACCATATATTTT. Its protein is CATSRDQVSGNTIYF.

The CDR3 DNA sequence: TGTGCCAGCTCACAGGGTGATTCCTACAATGAGCAGTTCTTC. Translation gives CASSQGDSYNEQFF. The chain carries TRBV18 and TRBJ2-1, with D hard to call. Per the germline V gene, CDR1 is KGHSH and CDR2 is LQKENI. The CDR3 consists of 14 residues. V lost 4 bases to trimming and J lost 1 base, with 8 bases between them.

The CDR3: CASSLPKGAYEQYF. The CDR3 DNA reads as TGTGCCAGCAGTTTACCGAAGGGGGCCTACGAGCAGTACTTC. This chain joins TRBV27 and TRBJ2-7; D may be TRBD1 (6 bases). Germline CDR1 MNHEY, CDR2 SMNVEV (reference sequence). The ends were cut back, 2 bases at V and 2 bases at J, with 10 bases in the middle. This CDR3 is built from 14 residues.

The chain recombines TRBV7-6 with TRBJ2-7; D possibly corresponds to TRBD2 (5 bases). Germline lookup yields CDR1 SGHVS and CDR2 FNYEAQ. V dropped 2 bases and J dropped 3 bases, with 8 bases sitting between them. The CDR3 extends over 13 amino acids. The CDR3, as DNA: TGTGCCAGCAGCTTAAACCGGGACTACGAGCAGTACTTC. Its translation is CASSLNRDYEQYF.

The rearrangement joins TRBV6-5 to TRBJ1-1, with D unclear. Trimming pared 6 bases from V and 1 base from J, leaving 9 bases between. CDR1 and CDR2 (germline): MNHEY, SVGAGI. The CDR3 covers 13 residues. The CDR3 is CASSREWNTEAFF. The CDR3, as DNA: TGTGCCAGCAGCCGTGAATGGAACACTGAAGCTTTCTTT.

This clone showed up just once. This chain connects TRBV5-6 to TRBJ2-7; D not certain. V was clipped by 0 bases and J by 0 bases, with 10 bases between them. The CDR3 length is 15 residues. Germline V gene sequence: CDR1 SGHDT, CDR2 YYEEEE. Written as DNA, the CDR3 is TGTGCCAGCAGCTTGGAAGGGCTCCTCTCCTACGAGCAGTACTTC. It encodes CASSLEGLLSYEQYF.

The CDR3 reads CAWSPSIYRRDYTEAFF. DNA of the CDR3: TGTGCCTGGAGCCCCTCAATTTATCGACGGGACTACACTGAAGCTTTCTTT. V and J are TRBV30 and TRBJ1-1; D perhaps matches TRBD1 (5 bases). This CDR3 contains 17 residues. The germline V and J ends were trimmed by 3 bases and 3 bases, with 23 bases remaining between them. The germline V gene encodes CDR1 GTSNPN and CDR2 SVGIG (reference sequence).

J is TRBJ1-2 and V is TRBV11-2; the match to TRBD1 covers 7 bases. V lost 3 bases and J lost 4; bases outside the gene matches: 2. CDR3 length: 13 residues. Per the germline V gene, CDR1 is SGHAT and CDR2 is FQNNGV. DNA for the CDR3: TGTGCCAGCAGCTTCGGGACAGTCTATGGCTACACCTTC. Translating it yields CASSFGTVYGYTF.

This clone was found a few times. The V and J genes are TRBV2 and TRBJ1-6; D remains unclear. CDR1 and CDR2 from the germline V gene are SNHLY and FYNNEI. Trimming removed 6 bases from V and 4 bases from J, with 4 bases in between. CDR3 length: 12 amino acids. CDR3 bases: TGTGCCAGCAGCCATTATAATTCACCCCTCCACTTT. It codes for CASSHYNSPLHF.

This sequence joins TRBV11-1 and TRBJ1-1; tentative D call: TRBD1 (6 bases). Germline V gene lookup returns CDR1 SGHAT and CDR2 FQDESV (reference sequence). There are 14 residues in the CDR3. V was shortened by 2 bases and J by 7 bases, with 14 bases between the two germline ends. In nucleotides, the CDR3 is TGTGCCAGCAGCTTAAGACAGGAAAAGATTGAAGCTTTCTTT. Translating it yields CASSLRQEKIEAFF.

J is TRBJ2-7 and V is TRBV5-1; unclear D gene. The CDR3 spans 12 residues. V was cut by 1 base and J by 3 bases, with 5 bases left in between. CDR1 SGHRS and CDR2 YFSETQ come from the germline V gene. DNA of the CDR3: TGCGCCAGCAGCTTGTACAACTACGAGCAGTACTTC. Translation gives CASSLYNYEQYF.

This clone was seen only a few times. The chain is built from TRBV6-4 and TRBJ2-3, with 8 positions matching TRBD2. After removal of 4 bases from V and 4 bases from J, the junction contained 7 bases not matched to a gene. Germline V gene sequence: CDR1 MRHNA, CDR2 SNTAGT. CDR3 size: 15 residues. The DNA of the CDR3 is TGTGCCAGCAGTGCTCAAGCGGGGGCCGCAGATACGCAGTATTTT. Translation: CASSAQAGAADTQYF.

The chain carries TRBV5-4 and TRBJ2-5; unclear D gene. Germline values: CDR1 SGHNT, CDR2 YYREEE (reference sequence). The CDR3 covers 13 residues. V was clipped by 0 bases and J by 3 bases, with 6 bases between them. CDR3 nucleotide sequence: TGTGCCAGCAGCTTGGCGCAGGAAGAGACCCAGTACTTC. Translating it yields CASSLAQEETQYF.

As regards this clone: As the CDR3 is not closed by the conserved phenylalanine or tryptophan, this likely results from a read error. The rearrangement uses TRBV28 and TRBJ2-7, with a weak D call TRBD1 (6 bases). Germline loops: CDR1 MDHEN, CDR2 SYDVKM. Trimming shortened V by 11 bases and J by 3 bases, and 11 bases separated the two germline ends. The CDR3 is 11 residues long. Here the CDR3 reads CASGDGYEQYL. The CDR3 nucleotides are TGTGCCTCAGGGGACGGCTACGAGCAGTACCTC.

The J gene is TRBJ2-1, the V gene TRBV6-1; 10 bases are shared with TRBD1. CDR1 is MNHNS and CDR2 is SASEGT in the germline V gene. The CDR3 has 20 amino acids. The V gene end was trimmed by 4 bases and the J gene end by 0 bases; junction bases not matched to a gene: 15. The CDR3 DNA is TGTGCCAGCAGTGGTAGACAGGGGGCGATACCTAAAATCTCCTACAATGAGCAGTTCTTC. It encodes CASSGRQGAIPKISYNEQFF.

The chain carries TRBV9 and TRBJ2-1; no firm D call. This CDR3 comprises 14 residues. Germline assignment: CDR1 SGDLS and CDR2 YYNGEE. The V end lost 1 base, the J end lost 3 bases, and 8 bases lay between the germline ends. The CDR3 region is CASSVLLIYNEQFF. The CDR3 DNA is TGTGCCAGCAGCGTATTACTGATCTACAATGAGCAGTTCTTC.

The chain recombines TRBV15 with TRBJ1-2; possible D gene TRBD1, 5 bases. Trimming shortened V by 0 bases and J by 8 bases, and 16 bases separated the two germline ends. The germline V gene encodes CDR1 LNHNV and CDR2 YYDKDF (reference sequence). The CDR3 totals 15 residues. The CDR3 nucleotides are TGTGCCACCAGCAGAGATCGAGGGACCGCCGAGGGCTACACCTTC. Its protein is CATSRDRGTAEGYTF.

The chain is built from TRBV18 and TRBJ2-1; the D is unclear. With 5 bases removed from V and 7 bases from J, the gap between germline ends came to 15 bases. Germline CDR1 and CDR2: KGHSH and LQKENI. This CDR3 contains 14 residues. CDR3 in amino acids: CASSYRGRTNEQFF. The CDR3 nucleotides read TGTGCCAGCTCATACAGAGGACGGACGAATGAGCAGTTCTTC.

This rearrangement joins TRBV30 to TRBJ2-7; D not certain. The CDR3 contains 12 residues. Per the germline V gene, CDR1 is GTSNPN and CDR2 is SVGIG (reference sequence). Trimming removed 0 bases at V and 6 bases at J, with 9 bases between. The CDR3 sequence: CAWSVRAGEQYF. CDR3 bases: TGTGCCTGGAGTGTACGGGCCGGCGAGCAGTACTTC.

J is TRBJ1-6 and V is TRBV7-3, with 7 nucleotides matching TRBD1. The length of the CDR3 is 16 residues. The V gene end was trimmed by 1 base and the J gene end by 10 bases; junction bases not matched to a gene: 10. CDR1 SGHTA and CDR2 FQGTGA come from the germline V gene. CDR3 region: CASSLNPRGSNSPLHF. The CDR3 DNA reads as TGTGCCAGCAGCTTAAACCCCAGGGGGAGCAACTCACCCCTCCACTTT.

The chain couples TRBV11-2 to TRBJ1-1; D is possibly TRBD1 (5 bases). Trimming took 6 bases from V and 1 from J, leaving 9 bases between them. Germline lookup yields CDR1 SGHAT and CDR2 FQNNGV. The CDR3 is 13 residues long. In DNA, the CDR3 is TGTGCCAGCAGTCAGGGCCCGAACACTGAAGCTTTCTTT. Amino acids: CASSQGPNTEAFF.